A selection of T cell receptor beta chains follows, all from one sample in a study of blood T cells in healthy people across ages. In TCRdb, the 5' RACE reads were re-called with MiXCR into one record per CDR3 protein. The sample lists about 1.8 million distinct CDR3 sequences, less than 50% occurring once. The sample consisted of blood. Receptors originate from a woman aged 40-49 years in good health. Both conserved end residues are part of each CDR3. Fields, in order: J gene, clone size, CDR3 length, D gene, V gene, CDR3 protein, CDR3 DNA. The D gene is left open where the match is weak. Size is stated for part of the rows, as once, few or many counts, or as a class when the clone is expanded.

>TRBJ2-4|few|15|.|TRBV6-6
CASSYSEWAKNIQYF
TGTGCCAGCAGTTACTCCGAGTGGGCCAAAAACATTCAGTACTTC
>TRBJ2-4|.|18|TRBD2|TRBV7-2
CASSLARAGGQGGNVQYF
TGTGCCAGCAGCTTAGCGAGGGCGGGGGGCCAAGGGGGAAACGTTCAGTACTTC
>TRBJ2-3|.|20|TRBD2|TRBV4-2
CASSRDPLSGVRDGADTQYF
TGTGCCAGCAGCCGAGACCCTCTGAGCGGGGTCCGAGACGGCGCAGATACGCAGTATTTT
>TRBJ2-5|.|17|TRBD2|TRBV9
CASSARSRGANQETQYF
TGTGCCAGCAGCGCCCGCTCGCGGGGGGCCAATCAAGAGACCCAGTACTTC
>TRBJ2-7|few|15|TRBD1|TRBV4-1
CASSQLPGQFYEQYF
TGCGCCAGCAGCCAACTTCCGGGACAGTTCTACGAGCAGTACTTC
>TRBJ1-2|.|13|.|TRBV20-1
CSASPDTNYGYTF
TGCAGTGCTAGCCCGGACACTAACTATGGCTACACCTTC
>TRBJ2-5|.|16|TRBD2|TRBV6-1
CASRLRGAVSSNEQYF
TGTGCCAGCCGTTTGCGGGGGGCTGTTTCCAGTAATGAGCAGTACTTC
>TRBJ2-7|.|16|.|TRBV5-4
CASSFGGNPLSYEQYF
TGTGCCAGCAGCTTTGGGGGAAATCCTCTCTCCTACGAGCAGTACTTC
>TRBJ2-1|.|16|TRBD1|TRBV27
CASSLNQGEWVNEQFF
TGTGCCAGCTCCCTAAATCAGGGGGAGTGGGTCAATGAGCAGTTCTTC
>TRBJ2-7|.|17|TRBD2|TRBV6-1
CASSMGELAGKSYEQYF
TGTGCCAGCAGTATGGGAGAACTAGCGGGGAAATCCTACGAGCAGTACTTC
>TRBJ2-7|.|13|TRBD1|TRBV6-1
CASSVRTGDEQYF
TGTGCCAGCAGTGTTAGGACAGGGGACGAGCAGTACTTC
>TRBJ1-5|.|13|.|TRBV5-1
CASSLDSRQPQHF
TGCGCCAGCAGCTTGGATTCTAGACAGCCCCAGCATTTT
>TRBJ1-2|.|16|TRBD1|TRBV6-6
CASSYSGQGFGYGYTF
TGTGCCAGCAGTTATTCCGGACAGGGGTTTGGGTATGGCTACACCTTC
>TRBJ2-5|few|17|.|TRBV5-6
CASSTGPGRSFGETQYF
TGTGCCAGCAGCACCGGACCTGGACGGTCATTCGGGGAGACCCAGTACTTC
>TRBJ2-5|once|12|.|TRBV24-1
CATSDLQRTQYF
TGTGCCACCAGTGATCTTCAACGGACCCAGTACTTC
>TRBJ2-1|.|13|.|TRBV18
CASSPRQVTGKFF
TGTGCCAGCTCACCACGTCAGGTCACAGGGAAGTTCTTC
>TRBJ2-1|few|12|.|TRBV13
CASSFSPEGQFF
TGTGCCAGCAGCTTCTCCCCCGAGGGGCAGTTCTTC
>TRBJ2-5|many|15|.|TRBV15
CATSRDLSAQETQYF
TGTGCCACCAGCAGAGATCTGTCGGCACAAGAGACCCAGTACTTC
>TRBJ1-2|few|17|.|TRBV7-3
CASGLGLAETKIYGYTF
TGTGCCAGCGGTCTTGGATTAGCCGAAACCAAAATCTATGGCTACACCTTC